The sequence of this TCR beta chain was determined in a study of T cell responses to AZD1222 COVID-19 vaccine. Sequencing used immunoSEQ multiplex PCR; TCRdb keeps in-frame clones, though not all of them. The table records about 120,000 clones, over 75% of them present only once. The V gene's germline CDR1 is MNHEY and CDR2 SMNVEV (reference sequence). This CDR3 has 11 residues. V lost 11 bases to trimming and J lost 4 bases; unmatched junction nucleotides: 2. The receptor was derived from an adult in good health. The chain has TRBV27 and TRBJ1-1; 9 positions agree with TRBD1. This specimen consisted of peripheral blood, obtained on day 0 of AZD1222 vaccination. The CDR3 loop is CAVQGATEAFF. CDR3 sequence (DNA): TGTGCCGTACAGGGGGCCACTGAAGCTTTCTTT.